Listed below are T cell receptor beta chains from one sample, sequenced in a study of cytomegalovirus exposure and HLA in healthy donors. Using immunoSEQ multiplex PCR, the repertoire was profiled, and TCRdb retains in-frame clones only, with some absent. Recorded for this sample: about 83,000 clones. The sample consisted of PBMCs. The receptor set was obtained from a man aged 18-30 years in good health and CMV-seropositive. The CDR3 runs from the conserved cysteine through the conserved F or W. Fields, in order: J gene, D gene, V gene, CDR3 DNA, CDR3 protein. A D gene is named only where the DNA matches it firmly.

>TRBJ1-1|TRBD1|TRBV5-1
TGCGCCAGCAGACTCGCGACAGGGGTGGTTGTGAGTACTGAAGCTTTCTTT
CASRLATGVVVSTEAFF
>TRBJ2-5|TRBD1|TRBV19
TGTGCCAGTAGTCCGACAGGGGTCCAAGAGACCCAGTACTTC
CASSPTGVQETQYF
>TRBJ2-5|.|TRBV7-6
TGTGCCAGCAGCTTCCGGGGACTTATTCAGGAGACCCAGTACTTC
CASSFRGLIQETQYF
>TRBJ1-5|.|TRBV2
TGTGCCAGCAGTGAAGCGCGACTTACTAATCAGCCCCAGCATTTT
CASSEARLTNQPQHF
>TRBJ2-1|TRBD2|TRBV25-1
TGTGCCAGCAGTGGCTTTAGGGAGGGAGGCTTCGACAATGAGCAGTTCTTC
CASSGFREGGFDNEQFF
>TRBJ2-7|TRBD1|TRBV4-1
TGCGCCAGCAGCCTTCTGGAGGGGACAGGGACCTACGAGCAGTACTTC
CASSLLEGTGTYEQYF
>TRBJ2-2|.|TRBV6-1
TGTGCCAGCAGTTTCGTGACCGGGGAGCTGTTTTTT
CASSFVTGELFF
>TRBJ1-2|TRBD1|TRBV4-2
TGTGCCAGCAGCCAAGATGGGGACAGGGTCGGCGGCTACACCTTC
CASSQDGDRVGGYTF
>TRBJ1-5|TRBD1|TRBV19
TGTGCCAGTCGGGACAGGGGGCGCGGGGATCAGCCCCAGCATTTT
CASRDRGRGDQPQHF
>TRBJ1-5|TRBD1|TRBV15
TGTGCCACAGACATAAGGGGACAGGGTAATCAGCCCCAGCATTTT
CATDIRGQGNQPQHF
>TRBJ1-4|TRBD1|TRBV5-1
TGCGCCAGCAGCTTCTCCGGGACAGGGGATGAAAAACTGTTTTTT
CASSFSGTGDEKLFF
>TRBJ1-5|.|TRBV7-9
TGTGCCAGCAGCTTAGGAGGGGGTCGAAATCAGCCCCAGCATTTT
CASSLGGGRNQPQHF
>TRBJ1-2|.|TRBV5-6
TGTGCCAGCAGCTTGAATTTCGGCGGCGTTGGACTCTACACCTTC
CASSLNFGGVGLYTF
>TRBJ1-3|.|TRBV28
TGTGCCAGCAATGAGGGAGGCCCTGGAAACACCATATATTTT
CASNEGGPGNTIYF
>TRBJ1-2|.|TRBV6-1
TGTGCCAGCAGAATGAGCTATGGCTACACCTTC
CASRMSYGYTF
>TRBJ2-1|TRBD2|TRBV30
TGTGCCTGGACGGGGGGGAATGAGCAGTTCTTC
CAWTGGNEQFF
>TRBJ2-7|TRBD2|TRBV5-5
TGTGCCAGCAGCAAGGAGACGGGGGGAGCCTACGAGCAGTACTTC
CASSKETGGAYEQYF
>TRBJ2-2|.|TRBV7-9
TGTGCCAGCAGCTTAGCTGAGCTTCTGGCCGGGGAGCTGTTTTTT
CASSLAELLAGELFF
>TRBJ1-1|.|TRBV6-4
TGTGCCAGCAGTGTGACAGTAGACACTGAAGCTTTCTTT
CASSVTVDTEAFF
>TRBJ1-1|.|TRBV19
TGTGCCAGTAGTATAGTGGGGGGCACTGAAGCTTTCTTT
CASSIVGGTEAFF
>TRBJ2-6|TRBD1|TRBV5-1
TGCGCCAGCGAGGGACAGGGGGCAAGTGGGGCCAACGTCCTGACTTTC
CASEGQGASGANVLTF
>TRBJ1-1|.|TRBV5-1
TGCGCCAGCAGCATTGACAGACCCTCGAGGACTGAAGCTTTCTTT
CASSIDRPSRTEAFF